This entry is about one TCR beta chain. Its antigen is as yet unknown. The data stem from a study of T-cell memory formation after mild COVID-19. Study overall: Largely donor-specific sequence clusters came from a couple of donors. Study results and limitations: Cross-reactive memory appears to have joined, as suggested by some responding clones showing up in pre-infection memory. Clones contracting day 15 to 85 were balanced CD4/CD8; later expanders leaned CD4+.

CDR1 is SGHAT and CDR2 is FQNNGV in the germline V gene. V dropped 5 bases and J dropped 4; count of bases not matched to a gene: 7. The CDR3 length is 15 residues. The 5'RACE method, run with constant-segment primers, produced TCR alpha and TCR beta cDNA libraries (carrying sample barcodes and UMIs). Using its own MiXCR run on the 5' RACE reads, TCRdb lists one record per CDR3 protein. The sample yields 500,000 to 600,000 distinct CDR3 sequences, under 20% seen once. J is TRBJ2-7 and V is TRBV11-2; 11 bases fit TRBD1. Sample: PBMCs or a T cell subset sorted from them (not recorded which). The TCR comes from an adult woman who had mild COVID-19 (a few samples of this study predate the infection). Cell type and time point are not known. CDR3: CASSRTGTGGYEQYF. DNA for the CDR3: TGTGCCAGCAGCCGAACAGGGACAGGGGGTTACGAGCAGTACTTC.